Described below is a single TCR beta chain sequence and its context. Its antigen is not identified. These data come from a study of T cell repertoires in cytomegalovirus infection. Study context: Indications came from public TCR beta signatures; they pointed to CMV infection and to a matching HLA type.

TCRdb fed the reads into MiXCR, producing one record per CDR3 protein. Here the sample spans hundreds of thousands of distinct CDR3 sequences, around a third being singletons. This CDR3 comprises 16 residues. CDR1 is MDHEN, CDR2 SYDVKM, per germline. V dropped 7 bases and J dropped 4; count of bases not matched to a gene: 10. Study-wide points: HLA-C-restricted CMV clonotypes gave the most frequent clonotype in two of eight donors. Of the TCR beta families, the public ones yielded a cumulative frequency that identified carriers of CMV plus the relevant HLA.

This rearrangement joins TRBV28 to TRBJ2-1, with 10 bases lining up with TRBD1. The sequence was collected from a human donor in good health (CMV status not recorded). Some clones in this sample may be carry-over from other donors' samples. Specimen: cultured PBMCs, collected from culture after CMV antigen stimulation. As DNA, the CDR3 is TGTGCCAGCAAGATAGGGGGACAGGGGCCGTACAATGAGCAGTTCTTC. Protein sequence: CASKIGGQGPYNEQFF.